One and the same sample provided the 11 T cell receptor beta chains below, sequenced in a study of vaccination effects on CD4 cells after COVID-19. The method was immunoSEQ multiplex PCR; TCRdb's version includes in-frame clones alone and lacks a portion of them. The sample contains 35,000 to 40,000 clones, approximately 75% of which appear only once. Their specific antigens are unknown. Cells that had been cultured for roughly 9 days were the source of isolated CD4+ T cells. The sequenced sample was CD4+ T cells from PBMCs cultured without peptide, obtained before COVID-19 vaccination. Receptors were obtained from a human donor who received a COVID-19 vaccine.

This clone has just one count. V usage is TRBV6-5 and J usage is TRBJ1-1; TRBD1 agrees at 10 bases. CDR1 is MNHEY and CDR2 is SVGAGI in the germline V gene. Losses at the gene ends were 0 bases for V and 6 bases for J; bases not matched to a gene: 1. This CDR3 region has 14 residues. CDR3 amino acids: CASSYSDRGAEAFF. DNA for the CDR3: TGTGCCAGCAGTTACTCGGACAGGGGGGCTGAAGCTTTCTTT.

The chain uses TRBV4-3 and TRBJ1-2; 7 bases line up with TRBD1. There are 15 residues in the CDR3. CDR1 and CDR2 from the germline V gene are LGHNA and YSLEER. V dropped 1 base and J dropped 6; count of bases not matched to a gene: 8. The CDR3 DNA reads TGCGCCAGCAGCCAAGGAAGACAGGGCGTTAATGGCTACACCTTC. It specifies CASSQGRQGVNGYTF.

The chain links TRBV28 to TRBJ1-5, with 9 bases fitting TRBD1. This CDR3 spans 18 amino acids. In germline, CDR1 is MDHEN, CDR2 SYDVKM. V dropped 2 bases and J dropped 4; count of bases not matched to a gene: 12. The CDR3 coding sequence is TGTGCCAGCAGTTTAGCTACAGGGGGCGCGAATAGTAATCAGCCCCAGCATTTT. Translating it yields CASSLATGGANSNQPQHF.

The CDR3 loop is CASSQGQNQPQHF. The CDR3 DNA is TGTGCCAGCAGCCAAGGACAGAATCAGCCCCAGCATTTT. The rearrangement joins TRBV4-2 to TRBJ1-5; D may be TRBD1 (5 bases). V shed 1 base and J shed 4 bases, with 5 bases lying between them. The CDR3 totals 13 residues. CDR1 and CDR2 (germline): LGHNA, YNFKEQ.

This clone was observed a few times. This chain links TRBV4-1 with TRBJ1-5; 8 bases map to TRBD1. V lost 0 bases, J lost 4 bases, and 8 bases stayed unmatched. The CDR3 totals 17 residues. Germline CDR1 is MGHRA and CDR2 is YSYEKL. The CDR3 spells CASSQDGGRGRNQPQHF. The CDR3 nucleotides are TGCGCCAGCAGCCAAGATGGGGGCAGGGGGCGAAATCAGCCCCAGCATTTT.

This chain links TRBV27 with TRBJ2-7; no reliable D call. CDR1 and CDR2 from the germline V gene are MNHEY and SMNVEV (reference sequence). This CDR3 has 13 amino acids. Deletions cut 1 base from V and 7 bases from J, with 11 bases between. CDR3 nucleotide sequence: TGTGCCAGCAGTTTATACCGCCTAGGGGAGCAGTACTTC. It specifies CASSLYRLGEQYF.

This clone was observed a handful of times. The chain combines TRBV27 with TRBJ1-2; D gene uncertain. Germline assignment: CDR1 MNHEY and CDR2 SMNVEV (reference sequence). Deletions cut 2 bases from V and 0 bases from J, with 4 bases between. The CDR3 runs to 13 residues. CDR3 sequence reads: CASSLRANYGYTF. The CDR3 DNA is TGTGCCAGCAGTTTAAGGGCTAACTATGGCTACACCTTC.

The chain combines TRBV24-1 with TRBJ2-1; TRBD2 matches 10 bases. V shed 5 bases, J shed 4 bases, and the junction held 4 bases outside the gene matches. CDR1 is KGHDR, CDR2 SFDVKD, per germline. CDR3 length: 15 amino acids. The CDR3 coding sequence is TGTGCCACCAGTGGGACTAGCGGACGTTACAATGAGCAGTTCTTC. Translating gives CATSGTSGRYNEQFF.

This clone showed up just a few times. This chain joins TRBV7-2 and TRBJ1-5; no clear D gene. V was shortened by 2 bases and J by 1 base, with 9 bases between the two germline ends. Germline V lookup: CDR1 SGHTA, CDR2 FQGNSA. This CDR3 is built from 15 residues. This CDR3 reads CASSLLQRSNQPQHF. The CDR3 DNA follows: TGTGCCAGCAGCTTATTGCAGAGGAGCAATCAGCCCCAGCATTTT. The whole variable domain, filled in from reference TRBV7-2 and TRBJ1-5, reads GAGVSQSPSNKVTEKGKDVELRCDPISGHTALYWYRQSLGQGLEFLIYFQGNSAPDKSGLPSDRFSAERTGGSVSTLTIQRTQQEDSAVYLCASSLLQRSNQPQHFGDGTRLSIL.

The rearrangement uses TRBV11-2 and TRBJ2-7; the match to TRBD2 covers 14 bases. V shed 5 bases, J shed 6 bases, and the junction held 9 bases outside the gene matches. Looked up from germline, CDR1 is SGHAT and CDR2 is FQNNGV. The CDR3 covers 16 residues. CDR3: CASSPGGLAGVREQYF. CDR3 coding DNA: TGTGCCAGCAGCCCCGGGGGACTAGCGGGAGTTCGCGAGCAGTACTTC. Filled out from reference TRBV11-2 and TRBJ2-7, the complete variable domain reads EAGVAQSPRYKIIEKRQSVAFWCNPISGHATLYWYQQILGQGPKLLIQFQNNGVVDDSQLPKDRFSAERLKGVDSTLKIQPAKLEDSAVYLCASSPGGLAGVREQYFGPGTRLTVT.

This clone was seen more than once but under ten times. The gene calls are TRBV2 and TRBJ1-3, with TRBD1 identical over 7 bases. The CDR3 spans 16 residues. Germline V gene data show CDR1 as SNHLY and CDR2 as FYNNEI. Trimming at V came to 3 bases and at J to 0 bases, leaving 5 bases not matched to a gene. CDR3 DNA: TGTGCCAGCAGTGACAGGACAGGCGCCTCTGGAAACACCATATATTTT. Its protein is CASSDRTGASGNTIYF. The full variable domain, its missing parts supplied by reference TRBV2 and TRBJ1-3, is EPEVTQTPSHQVTQMGQEVILRCVPISNHLYFYWYRQILGQKVEFLVSFYNNEISEKSEIFDDQFSVERPDGSNFTLKIRSTKLEDSAMYFCASSDRTGASGNTIYFGEGSWLTVV.